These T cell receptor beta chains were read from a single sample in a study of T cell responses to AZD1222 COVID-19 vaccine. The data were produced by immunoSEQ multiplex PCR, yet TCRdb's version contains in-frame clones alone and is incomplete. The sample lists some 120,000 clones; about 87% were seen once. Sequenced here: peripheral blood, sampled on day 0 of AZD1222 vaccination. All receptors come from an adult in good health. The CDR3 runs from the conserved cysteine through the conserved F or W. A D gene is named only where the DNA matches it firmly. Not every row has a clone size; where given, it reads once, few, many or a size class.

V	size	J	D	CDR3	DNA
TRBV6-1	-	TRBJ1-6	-	CASSERTPNSPLHF	TGTGCCAGCAGTGAACGAACACCCAATTCACCCCTCCACTTT
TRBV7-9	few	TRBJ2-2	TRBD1	CASRWTGNTGELFF	TGTGCCAGCAGATGGACAGGGAACACCGGGGAGCTGTTTTTT
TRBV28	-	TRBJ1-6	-	CASSPGTSDFSPLHF	TGTGCCAGCAGTCCCGGGACATCGGACTTTTCACCCCTCCACTTT
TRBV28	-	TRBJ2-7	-	CASSTPQVLASYEQYF	TGTGCCAGCAGTACTCCTCAGGTCCTGGCCTCCTACGAGCAGTACTTC
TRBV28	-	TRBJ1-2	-	CASRSPTPTNYGYTF	TGTGCCAGCAGAAGCCCCACTCCAACTAACTATGGCTACACCTTC
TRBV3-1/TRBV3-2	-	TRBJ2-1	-	CASGGTPEQFF	TGTGCCAGCGGTGGCACTCCGGAGCAGTTCTTC
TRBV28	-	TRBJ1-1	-	CASIKGQGGATFF	TGTGCCAGCATCAAAGGGCAGGGCGGTGCGACTTTCTTT
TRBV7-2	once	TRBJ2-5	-	CASSLLEPEETQYF	TGTGCCAGCAGCTTATTGGAGCCAGAAGAGACCCAGTACTTC
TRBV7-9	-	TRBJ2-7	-	CASSYTTEGGAYEQYF	TGTGCCAGCAGCTACACTACCGAGGGGGGGGCCTACGAGCAGTACTTC
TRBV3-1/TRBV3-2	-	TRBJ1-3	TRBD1	CASSQAQTGTGGHTIYF	TGTGCCAGCAGCCAAGCCCAGACCGGGACAGGGGGACACACCATATATTTT
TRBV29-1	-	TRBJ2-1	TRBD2	CSVDGGRADNEQFF	TGCAGCGTTGATGGGGGGAGGGCCGACAATGAGCAGTTCTTC
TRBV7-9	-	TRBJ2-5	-	CASSPFSAYPYQETQYF	TGTGCCAGCAGCCCGTTCTCCGCATACCCGTACCAAGAGACCCAGTACTTC
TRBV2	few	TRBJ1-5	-	CASRPDRVYQPQHF	TGTGCCAGCAGGCCGGACAGAGTCTATCAGCCCCAGCATTTT
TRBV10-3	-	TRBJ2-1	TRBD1	CAISESTGVNEQFF	TGTGCCATCAGTGAGTCGACAGGGGTGAATGAGCAGTTCTTC
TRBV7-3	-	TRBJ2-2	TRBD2	CASSLVSGTNTGELFF	TGTGCCAGCAGCCTCGTTAGCGGGACGAACACCGGGGAGCTGTTTTTT
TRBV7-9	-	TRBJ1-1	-	CASPVAPGLEMNTEAFF	TGTGCCAGCCCCGTAGCCCCGGGGTTAGAAATGAACACTGAAGCTTTCTTT
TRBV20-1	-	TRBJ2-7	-	CSARLGYEQYF	TGCAGTGCTAGACTCGGGTACGAGCAGTACTTC
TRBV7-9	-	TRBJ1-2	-	CASTSPGDGYTF	TGTGCCAGCACCTCTCCGGGGGACGGCTACACCTTC
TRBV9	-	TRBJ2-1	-	CASSGSDRAIYNEQFF	TGTGCCAGCAGCGGTAGTGACCGGGCCATCTACAATGAGCAGTTCTTC
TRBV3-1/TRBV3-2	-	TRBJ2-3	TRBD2	CASSQLTGGGDTQYF	TGTGCCAGCAGCCAATTAACCGGGGGGGGAGATACGCAGTATTTT
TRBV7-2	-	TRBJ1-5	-	CASSLAGMNQPQHF	TGTGCCAGCAGCTTAGCGGGGATGAATCAGCCCCAGCATTTT
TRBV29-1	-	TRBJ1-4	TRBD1	CSGQGASEKLFF	TGCAGCGGACAGGGGGCCTCTGAAAAACTGTTTTTT
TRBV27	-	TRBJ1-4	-	CASSLSWGRREKLFF	TGTGCCAGCAGTTTATCGTGGGGAAGACGGGAAAAACTGTTTTTT
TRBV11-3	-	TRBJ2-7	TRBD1	CASSLSAGTGNHEQYF	TGTGCCAGCAGCCTATCCGCCGGGACAGGGAACCACGAGCAGTACTTC
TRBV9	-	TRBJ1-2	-	CASSVRVGYGYTF	TGTGCCAGCAGCGTCCGGGTGGGATATGGCTACACCTTC
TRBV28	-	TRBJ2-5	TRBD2	CASSLPSDWRGETQYF	TGTGCCAGCAGTTTACCTTCGGACTGGCGGGGGGAGACCCAGTACTTC
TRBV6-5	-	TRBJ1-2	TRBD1	CASSSRDRGQDGYTF	TGTGCCAGCAGCTCGAGGGACAGGGGGCAGGATGGCTACACCTTC
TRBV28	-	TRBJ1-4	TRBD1	CASREPQGADSEKLFF	TGTGCCAGCAGAGAGCCACAGGGGGCTGATTCGGAAAAACTGTTTTTT
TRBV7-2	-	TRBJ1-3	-	CASSSGLSGNTIYF	TGTGCCAGCAGCTCGGGGCTTTCTGGAAACACCATATATTTT
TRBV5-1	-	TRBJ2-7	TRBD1	CASSLGGQEYEQYF	TGCGCCAGCAGCTTGGGGGGACAGGAGTACGAGCAGTACTTC
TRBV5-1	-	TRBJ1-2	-	CASSLAGENYGYTF	TGCGCCAGCAGCTTGGCCGGGGAAAATTATGGCTACACCTTC
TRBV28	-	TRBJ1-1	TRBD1	CASSSSTGPDRTEAFF	TGTGCCAGCAGTTCCTCGACAGGGCCAGACAGGACTGAAGCTTTCTTT
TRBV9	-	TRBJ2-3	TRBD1	CASSARGDRGRTDSHTQYF	TGTGCCAGCAGCGCAAGGGGGGACAGGGGCAGAACAGATTCGCATACGCAGTATTTT
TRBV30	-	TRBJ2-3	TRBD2	CAWSVRGGGGTDTQYF	TGTGCCTGGAGTGTACGGGGGGGAGGGGGCACAGATACGCAGTATTTT
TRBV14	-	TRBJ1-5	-	CASSQAWGQPQHF	TGTGCCAGCAGCCAAGCCTGGGGACAGCCCCAGCATTTT
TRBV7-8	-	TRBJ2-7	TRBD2	CASSFSGGTAYEQYF	TGTGCCAGCAGCTTTAGCGGGGGGACTGCTTACGAGCAGTACTTC
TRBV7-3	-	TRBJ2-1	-	CASSQASSYNEQFF	TGTGCCAGCAGCCAAGCGTCCTCCTACAATGAGCAGTTCTTC
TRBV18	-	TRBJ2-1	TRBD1	CASSPPGQGATSSYNEQFF	TGTGCCAGCTCACCACCAGGACAGGGGGCAACTAGCAGCTACAATGAGCAGTTCTTC
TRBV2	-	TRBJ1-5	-	CASRPGPNQPQHF	TGTGCCAGCAGGCCGGGACCGAATCAGCCCCAGCATTTT